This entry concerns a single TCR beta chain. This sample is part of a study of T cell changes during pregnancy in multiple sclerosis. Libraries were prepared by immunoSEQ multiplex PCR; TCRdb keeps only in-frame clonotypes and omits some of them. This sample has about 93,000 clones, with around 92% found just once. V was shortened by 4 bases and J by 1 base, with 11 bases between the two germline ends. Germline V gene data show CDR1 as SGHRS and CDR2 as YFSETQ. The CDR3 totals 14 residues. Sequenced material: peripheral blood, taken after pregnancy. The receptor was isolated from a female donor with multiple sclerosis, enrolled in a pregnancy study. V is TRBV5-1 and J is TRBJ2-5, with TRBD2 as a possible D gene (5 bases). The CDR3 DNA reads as TGCGCCAGCAGCCCCCCCGGGATCCAAGAGACCCAGTACTTC. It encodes CASSPPGIQETQYF. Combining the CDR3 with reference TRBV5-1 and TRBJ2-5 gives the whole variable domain KAGVTQTPRYLIKTRGQQVTLSCSPISGHRSVSWYQQTPGQGLQFLFEYFSETQRNKGNFPGRFSGRQFSNSRSEMNVSTLELGDSALYLCASSPPGIQETQYFGPGTRLLVL.